Listed here are 23 T cell receptor beta chains from one sample, sequenced in a study of T cells in tumors after PD-1 blockade. The protocol was immunoSEQ multiplex PCR, while the TCRdb copy is restricted to in-frame clones and leaves out a portion. The table records more than 20,000 clones, about three quarters of them present only once. The sequences come from PBMCs, collected before anti-PD-1 treatment. Receptors were obtained from a human donor with basal cell carcinoma.

This rearrangement joins TRBV7-2 to TRBJ2-1, with a tentative D call TRBD2 (5 bases). Between the trimmed V and J ends, which lost 5 bases and 4 bases, there was a span of 9 bases. The CDR3 extends over 13 amino acids. Germline values: CDR1 SGHTA, CDR2 FQGNSA. Written as DNA, the CDR3 is TGTGCCAGCAGCGAAACGGGATACAATGAGCAGTTCTTC. This gives the protein CASSETGYNEQFF.

Judged by abundance, this clone is medium-sized. The V and J genes are TRBV7-3 and TRBJ2-3; 7 bases match TRBD2. Trimming at V came to 11 bases and at J to 4 bases, leaving 15 bases not matched to a gene. This CDR3 comprises 15 residues. Germline V gives CDR1 SGHTA, CDR2 FQGTGA. Written as DNA, the CDR3 is TGTGCCGGCGCAGCGGAGCGGGCGGGGGCAGATACGCAGTATTTT. This sequence encodes CAGAAERAGADTQYF.

The rearrangement joins TRBV12-3 or TRBV12-4 to TRBJ1-1; D unclear. CDR3 length: 13 residues. V was clipped by 2 bases and J by 2 bases, with 6 bases between them. The CDR3: CASSLLVNTEAFF. As DNA, the CDR3 is TGTGCCAGCAGTTTATTAGTAAACACTGAAGCTTTCTTT.

The gene calls are TRBV5-1 and TRBJ2-2; the match to TRBD1 covers 8 bases. Germline V CDR1 and CDR2: SGHRS, YFSETQ. V shed 3 bases, J shed 1 base, and the junction held 2 bases outside the gene matches. The CDR3 length is 15 residues. The CDR3 bases are TGCGCCAGCAGCTCAGGGGGCAGGAACACCGGGGAGCTGTTTTTT. Translation: CASSSGGRNTGELFF.

The rearrangement joins TRBV15 to TRBJ2-7; 10 nucleotides line up with TRBD1. The CDR3 sequence is 15 residues long. J lost 4 bases, V lost 1 base, and 4 bases had no gene match. Germline-derived CDR1 and CDR2 are LNHNV and YYDKDF (reference sequence). This CDR3 is CATSRGDRGVYEQYF. CDR3 in DNA: TGTGCCACCAGCAGAGGGGACAGGGGAGTTTACGAGCAGTACTTC.

This clone was observed a few times. V usage is TRBV6-5 and J usage is TRBJ2-3, with D maybe TRBD1 (6 bases). The CDR3 sequence is 15 residues long. Trimming stripped 2 bases from V and 3 bases from J, with 12 bases between. CDR1 is MNHEY and CDR2 is SVGAGI in the germline V gene. The CDR3 bases are TGTGCCAGCAGTTACGGGCAGGGGTTAACAGATACGCAGTATTTT. As protein: CASSYGQGLTDTQYF.

The chain employs TRBV5-1 and TRBJ2-1, with TRBD2 matching over 10 bases. The CDR3 is 14 amino acids. After removal of 7 bases from V and 2 bases from J, the junction contained 3 bases not matched to a gene. Germline CDR1 and CDR2: SGHRS and YFSETQ. The CDR3 DNA is TGCGCCAGCCAAACTAGCGGGACCTACAATGAGCAGTTCTTC. This gives the protein CASQTSGTYNEQFF.

This clone was picked up one time. The chain recombines TRBV3-1 (or the pseudogene TRBV3-2) with TRBJ2-1, with 7 bases that match TRBD1. Germline V lookup: CDR1 LGHDT, CDR2 YNNKEL (reference sequence). This CDR3 contains 16 residues. The V and J ends lost 4 bases and 3 bases, in that order; junction bases with no gene match: 9. CDR3: CASSPGTDLLYNEQFF. The CDR3 region has the DNA TGTGCCAGCAGCCCCGGGACAGACCTCCTCTACAATGAGCAGTTCTTC.

V and J are TRBV18 and TRBJ2-3, with TRBD2 matching over 7 bases. V was clipped by 0 bases and J by 8 bases; unmatched bases: 5. CDR1 is KGHSH, CDR2 LQKENI, per germline. This CDR3 region has 14 residues. Here the CDR3 DNA reads TGTGCCAGCTCACCACCGGCGGGAGAAGGTACGCAGTATTTT. Its translation is CASSPPAGEGTQYF.

The V and J genes are TRBV5-1 and TRBJ1-4; the D gene is possibly TRBD1 (5 bases). This CDR3 is 13 amino acids long. The germline V gene encodes CDR1 SGHRS and CDR2 YFSETQ. Trimming removed 0 bases at V and 14 bases at J, with 14 bases between. The CDR3 loop is CASSLDGQGRLFF. CDR3 sequence (DNA): TGCGCCAGCAGCTTGGACGGCCAGGGAAGGCTGTTTTTT. Combining the CDR3 with reference TRBV5-1 and TRBJ1-4 gives the whole variable domain KAGVTQTPRYLIKTRGQQVTLSCSPISGHRSVSWYQQTPGQGLQFLFEYFSETQRNKGNFPGRFSGRQFSNSRSEMNVSTLELGDSALYLCASSLDGQGRLFFGSGTQLSVL.

This rearrangement joins TRBV5-4 to TRBJ1-2; TRBD1 matches 7 bases. The CDR3 is 18 amino acids. Germline assignment: CDR1 SGHNT and CDR2 YYREEE (reference sequence). Trimming took 1 base from V and 7 from J; bases not matched to a gene: 19. The chain's CDR3 is CASSLTRLDIQGVRGYTF. The CDR3 nucleotides read TGTGCCAGCAGCTTGACCCGATTGGATATTCAGGGGGTGCGTGGCTACACCTTC.

On this clone itself: The same CDR3 arises from other DNA sequences in this sample as well. V and J are TRBV18 and TRBJ1-3; TRBD1 might be the D (6 bases). CDR1 and CDR2 from the germline V gene are KGHSH and LQKENI. V was pared by 0 bases and J by 4 bases, with 13 bases between. The CDR3 spans 16 residues. CDR3 DNA sequence: TGTGCCAGCTCACCACCGGTGAGGGGGTCCGGAAACACCATATATTTT. This gives the protein CASSPPVRGSGNTIYF. Drawing the rest from reference TRBV18 and TRBJ1-3, the complete variable domain is NAGVMQNPRHLVRRRGQEARLRCSPMKGHSHVYWYRQLPEEGLKFMVYLQKENIIDESGMPKERFSAEFPKEGPSILRIQQVVRGDSAAYFCASSPPVRGSGNTIYFGEGSWLTVV.

The chain has TRBV28 and TRBJ2-4; a possible D gene is TRBD1 (5 bases). The V gene lost 2 bases and the J gene lost 9 bases, with 17 bases spanning the gap. The germline gives CDR1 MDHEN, CDR2 SYDVKM. The CDR3 sequence is 15 residues long. The CDR3 DNA sequence: TGTGCCAGCAGTTTACACGAAGGATGGGGCATCATTCAGTACTTC. As protein: CASSLHEGWGIIQYF. Using reference TRBV28 and TRBJ2-4 for the parts outside the CDR3, the full variable domain is DVKVTQSSRYLVKRTGEKVFLECVQDMDHENMFWYRQDPGLGLRLIYFSYDVKMKEKGDIPEGYSVSREKKERFSLILESASTNQTSMYLCASSLHEGWGIIQYFGAGTRLSVL.

A word on this clone: This sample also contains other DNA sequences that code for the same CDR3. This chain uses TRBV3-1 (or the pseudogene TRBV3-2) with TRBJ2-7, with 9 bases that match TRBD1. Germline V gene sequence: CDR1 LGHDT, CDR2 YNNKEL (reference sequence). The CDR3 runs 14 residues. After removal of 3 bases from V and 3 bases from J, the junction contained 3 bases not matched to a gene. Here the CDR3 DNA reads TGTGCCAGCAGCCATTGGGACAGGGACTACGAGCAGTACTTC. It is translated as CASSHWDRDYEQYF.

The rearrangement uses TRBV19 and TRBJ1-1, with 7 bases that match TRBD1. CDR3 length: 15 residues. Germline lookup yields CDR1 LNHDA and CDR2 SQIVND (reference sequence). The V gene end was trimmed by 9 bases and the J gene end by 2 bases; junction bases not matched to a gene: 12. The CDR3 DNA follows: TGTGCCAGCATATCAACAACAGGGGTTAACACTGAAGCTTTCTTT. Translating it yields CASISTTGVNTEAFF.

This clone was observed once. The gene calls are TRBV6-6 and TRBJ1-4; D might be TRBD1 (5 bases). Trimming left V 6 bases short and J 7 bases short, with 15 bases between. This CDR3 comprises 14 residues. CDR1 and CDR2 (germline): MNHNY, SVGAGI (reference sequence). CDR3 DNA sequence: TGTGCCAGCAGCGACCAGGGCTTTGGTGAAAAACTGTTTTTT. Its protein is CASSDQGFGEKLFF.

The chain joins TRBV28 to TRBJ1-1; 8 nucleotides agree with TRBD1. CDR1 is MDHEN and CDR2 is SYDVKM in the germline V gene. V was pared by 5 bases and J by 1 base, with 9 bases of the junction left unmatched. This CDR3 has 16 amino acids. CDR3 nucleotide sequence: TGTGCCAGCAGTGACCCCTCCGGGACAGGGAACACTGAAGCTTTCTTT. This gives the protein CASSDPSGTGNTEAFF.

The V call is TRBV5-4, the J call TRBJ1-1; TRBD1 matches at 9 bases. The germline V gene encodes CDR1 SGHNT and CDR2 YYREEE (reference sequence). The CDR3 totals 13 residues. Trimming cost V 3 bases and J 8 bases; bases outside gene matches: 5. The CDR3 DNA follows: TGTGCCAGCAGCTCGCCGGACAGGGGAGAAGCTTTCTTT. It yields the protein CASSSPDRGEAFF.

The chain carries TRBV11-3 and TRBJ2-1; D unresolved. The CDR3 is 14 residues long. Germline V lookup: CDR1 SGHNT, CDR2 YENEEA. Trimming cost V 5 bases and J 3 bases, with 11 bases left between them. The CDR3 is CASSATSVYNEQFF. In DNA, the CDR3 is TGTGCCAGCAGCGCGACTTCAGTCTACAATGAGCAGTTCTTC.

The chain uses TRBV7-9 and TRBJ1-3; D gene uncertain. CDR1 and CDR2 from the germline V gene are SEHNR and FQNEAQ (reference sequence). The CDR3 spans 12 residues. V was clipped by 6 bases and J by 5 bases, with 8 bases between them. The chain's CDR3 is CASRYGRNTIYF. In DNA form, the CDR3 reads TGTGCCAGCAGATATGGGCGAAACACCATATATTTT.

Written as DNA, the CDR3 is TGTGCCAGCAGCTTGTCGGCAGTTAACACTGAAGCTTTCTTT. Translation: CASSLSAVNTEAFF. The chain joins TRBV7-9 to TRBJ1-1; D gene ambiguous. Germline V gene sequence: CDR1 SEHNR, CDR2 FQNEAQ (reference sequence). The V end lost 3 bases, the J end lost 2 bases, and 10 bases lay between the germline ends. The CDR3 totals 14 residues.

This rearrangement joins TRBV3-1 (or the pseudogene TRBV3-2) to TRBJ2-2, with TRBD1 matching 8 bases. J was trimmed by 5 bases and V by 1 base; bases with no gene match: 3. This CDR3 is 15 amino acids long. The V gene's germline CDR1 is LGHDT and CDR2 YNNKEL (reference sequence). Written as DNA, the CDR3 is TGTGCCAGCAGCCAAGGGGACAGGAATACCGGGGAGCTGTTTTTT. Translating it yields CASSQGDRNTGELFF.

V and J are TRBV27 and TRBJ2-6, with unresolved D. CDR3 length: 17 amino acids. The V gene lost 5 bases and the J gene lost 1 base, with 15 bases spanning the gap. Germline assignment: CDR1 MNHEY and CDR2 SMNVEV (reference sequence). In DNA, the CDR3 is TGTGCCAGCAGTCCACCGCCAAGATATTCTGGGGCCAACGTCCTGACTTTC. Translating it yields CASSPPPRYSGANVLTF.